These T cell receptor beta chains were read from a single sample in a study of cytomegalovirus exposure and HLA in healthy donors. Only in-frame clones appear in the TCRdb table, and some are missing; sequencing was by immunoSEQ multiplex PCR. In the table there are some 65,000 clones, 55% to 65% of which are singletons. The material sequenced was PBMCs. Every receptor here comes from a man younger than 40 in good health and CMV-seronegative. Each CDR3 is given with its conserved first and last residue. A D gene is named only where the DNA matches it firmly. Only some rows state a clone size, as once, few, many or a class for expanded clones.

v_gene: TRBV7-3; d_gene: .; len: 13; abundance: few; j_gene: TRBJ2-5; CDR3aa: CASSLTYRETQYF; CDR3nt: TGTGCCAGCAGCTTAACGTATCGAGAGACCCAGTACTTC
v_gene: TRBV6-1; d_gene: TRBD2; len: 15; abundance: once; j_gene: TRBJ2-7; CDR3aa: CASSVAGGETYEQYF; CDR3nt: TGTGCCAGCAGTGTGGCGGGGGGCGAAACCTACGAGCAGTACTTC
v_gene: TRBV25-1; d_gene: TRBD2; len: 17; abundance: once; j_gene: TRBJ2-3; CDR3aa: CASNPGLAGGRRDTQYF; CDR3nt: TGTGCCAGCAATCCGGGACTAGCGGGGGGGCGCAGAGATACGCAGTATTTT
v_gene: TRBV29-1; d_gene: TRBD1; len: 14; abundance: .; j_gene: TRBJ2-7; CDR3aa: CSVVGGTGGYEQYF; CDR3nt: TGCAGCGTTGTCGGAGGGACAGGGGGCTACGAGCAGTACTTC
v_gene: TRBV29-1; d_gene: .; len: 13; abundance: .; j_gene: TRBJ2-5; CDR3aa: CSVGPRVGETQYF; CDR3nt: TGCAGCGTTGGACCTCGGGTTGGGGAGACCCAGTACTTC
v_gene: TRBV4-2; d_gene: .; len: 17; abundance: few; j_gene: TRBJ1-6; CDR3aa: CASSQFWEGGDDSPLHF; CDR3nt: TGTGCCAGCAGCCAATTTTGGGAAGGGGGTGATGATTCACCCCTCCACTTT
v_gene: TRBV7-6; d_gene: .; len: 17; abundance: few; j_gene: TRBJ1-3; CDR3aa: CASSLALGDYSGNTIYF; CDR3nt: TGTGCCAGCAGCTTAGCGCTCGGAGACTACTCTGGAAACACCATATATTTT
v_gene: TRBV5-4; d_gene: .; len: 14; abundance: few; j_gene: TRBJ1-2; CDR3aa: CAGSTGGARYGYTF; CDR3nt: TGTGCCGGGTCTACAGGAGGGGCCCGCTATGGCTACACCTTC
v_gene: TRBV4-1; d_gene: TRBD2; len: 13; abundance: few; j_gene: TRBJ2-1; CDR3aa: CASSQEERGEQFF; CDR3nt: TGCGCCAGCAGCCAAGAGGAGCGGGGTGAGCAGTTCTTC
v_gene: TRBV15; d_gene: .; len: 13; abundance: .; j_gene: TRBJ1-2; CDR3aa: CATQGDTNYGYTF; CDR3nt: TGTGCCACTCAAGGGGACACTAACTATGGCTACACCTTC
v_gene: TRBV29-1; d_gene: TRBD2; len: 14; abundance: .; j_gene: TRBJ2-1; CDR3aa: CSVETWAGVSEQFF; CDR3nt: TGCAGCGTTGAAACTTGGGCGGGGGTCAGTGAGCAGTTCTTC
v_gene: TRBV6-5; d_gene: .; len: 15; abundance: .; j_gene: TRBJ2-6; CDR3aa: CASGGSASGANVLTF; CDR3nt: TGTGCCAGCGGCGGGTCTGCTTCTGGGGCCAACGTCCTGACTTTC
v_gene: TRBV6-1; d_gene: .; len: 13; abundance: few; j_gene: TRBJ1-1; CDR3aa: CASSEGRRQWAFF; CDR3nt: TGTGCCAGCAGTGAGGGCCGCCGGCAGTGGGCTTTCTTT
v_gene: TRBV7-9; d_gene: TRBD1; len: 16; abundance: .; j_gene: TRBJ1-4; CDR3aa: CASSIPNRGTNEKLFF; CDR3nt: TGTGCCAGCAGCATTCCGAACAGGGGGACTAATGAAAAACTGTTTTTT
v_gene: TRBV6-1; d_gene: TRBD1; len: 14; abundance: .; j_gene: TRBJ1-6; CDR3aa: CASSENRGNSPLHF; CDR3nt: TGTGCCAGCAGTGAAAACAGGGGGAATTCACCCCTCCACTTT
v_gene: TRBV29-1; d_gene: .; len: 13; abundance: .; j_gene: TRBJ1-6; CDR3aa: CSVGSSRDSPLHF; CDR3nt: TGCAGCGTTGGGTCCTCGAGGGATTCACCCCTCCACTTT
v_gene: TRBV6-5; d_gene: TRBD2; len: 14; abundance: .; j_gene: TRBJ2-5; CDR3aa: CASKRTRVAETQYF; CDR3nt: TGTGCCAGCAAACGGACTAGGGTGGCGGAGACCCAGTACTTC
v_gene: TRBV30; d_gene: .; len: 16; abundance: .; j_gene: TRBJ1-1; CDR3aa: CAWSTLGGWGWSEAFF; CDR3nt: TGTGCCTGGAGTACCCTCGGGGGGTGGGGATGGTCTGAAGCTTTCTTT
v_gene: TRBV5-4; d_gene: TRBD2; len: 16; abundance: .; j_gene: TRBJ2-7; CDR3aa: CASSPPPSGGPYEQYF; CDR3nt: TGTGCCAGCAGCCCCCCCCCTAGCGGGGGCCCCTACGAGCAGTACTTC
v_gene: TRBV6-5; d_gene: TRBD1; len: 15; abundance: few; j_gene: TRBJ1-1; CDR3aa: CASSRDRRINTEAFF; CDR3nt: TGTGCCAGCAGTCGGGACAGGAGAATTAACACTGAAGCTTTCTTT
v_gene: TRBV5-1; d_gene: .; len: 15; abundance: .; j_gene: TRBJ2-2; CDR3aa: CASSLNGERTGELFF; CDR3nt: TGCGCCAGCAGCCTAAACGGGGAGCGGACCGGGGAGCTGTTTTTT
v_gene: TRBV7-7; d_gene: .; len: 16; abundance: .; j_gene: TRBJ2-4; CDR3aa: CARIPIHEGAKNIQYF; CDR3nt: TGTGCCAGGATCCCTATACACGAGGGAGCCAAAAACATTCAGTACTTC
v_gene: TRBV23-1; d_gene: .; len: 11; abundance: .; j_gene: TRBJ1-2; CDR3aa: CASSQSGGYTF; CDR3nt: TGCGCCAGCAGTCAATCCGGTGGCTACACCTTC
v_gene: TRBV7-2; d_gene: TRBD1; len: 16; abundance: .; j_gene: TRBJ1-5; CDR3aa: CASSSASQGANQPQHF; CDR3nt: TGTGCCAGCAGCTCAGCCTCACAGGGGGCTAATCAGCCCCAGCATTTT
v_gene: TRBV5-1; d_gene: .; len: 14; abundance: .; j_gene: TRBJ1-5; CDR3aa: CASSLAEDSGPQHF; CDR3nt: TGCGCCAGCAGCTTGGCCGAGGACTCGGGGCCCCAGCATTTT
v_gene: TRBV15; d_gene: .; len: 14; abundance: .; j_gene: TRBJ2-7; CDR3aa: CATSRDEEWSEQYF; CDR3nt: TGTGCCACCAGCAGAGATGAGGAGTGGTCAGAGCAGTACTTC
v_gene: TRBV6-6; d_gene: TRBD1; len: 13; abundance: .; j_gene: TRBJ2-5; CDR3aa: CASIRGYRETQYF; CDR3nt: TGTGCCAGCATCAGGGGGTACCGAGAGACCCAGTACTTC
v_gene: TRBV18; d_gene: .; len: 14; abundance: once; j_gene: TRBJ2-4; CDR3aa: CASSPEDSKNIQYF; CDR3nt: TGTGCCAGCTCACCAGAGGACAGTAAAAACATTCAGTACTTC
v_gene: TRBV4-1; d_gene: .; len: 16; abundance: few; j_gene: TRBJ1-6; CDR3aa: CASSQVLTANNSPLHF; CDR3nt: TGCGCCAGCAGCCAAGTTCTTACAGCTAATAATTCACCCCTCCACTTT
v_gene: TRBV6-5; d_gene: TRBD1; len: 14; abundance: few; j_gene: TRBJ1-1; CDR3aa: CASSYKGARTEAFF; CDR3nt: TGTGCCAGCAGTTACAAGGGGGCGAGAACTGAAGCTTTCTTT
v_gene: TRBV5-1; d_gene: .; len: 13; abundance: few; j_gene: TRBJ1-4; CDR3aa: CASSDGTNEKLFF; CDR3nt: TGCGCCAGCAGCGACGGGACTAATGAAAAACTGTTTTTT
v_gene: TRBV29-1; d_gene: .; len: 17; abundance: .; j_gene: TRBJ1-1; CDR3aa: CSVLSRAPPTTSTEAFF; CDR3nt: TGCAGCGTTCTCTCCCGGGCCCCGCCGACTACCTCCACTGAAGCTTTCTTT
v_gene: TRBV11-2; d_gene: TRBD2; len: 15; abundance: .; j_gene: TRBJ2-1; CDR3aa: CASSLGGTTYNEQFF; CDR3nt: TGTGCCAGCAGCTTAGGGGGGACTACCTACAATGAGCAGTTCTTC